These T cell receptor beta chains were read from a single sample in a study of CDR3 diversity in severe acne. Each CDR3 protein gets one entry after TCRdb re-called the PCR reads with MiXCR. The sample consists of 65,000 to 95,000 distinct CDR3 sequences, around 53% of them appearing once. The sample was blood. Receptors were obtained from a male donor in good health, without acne. Both conserved end residues are part of each CDR3. Each record gives: clone size, D gene, J gene, V gene, CDR3 DNA, CDR3 protein. D genes are given only for firm matches. Clone size, where shown, is once, few, many, or a class for clones that have expanded.

abundance: medium-sized; d_gene: -; j_gene: TRBJ1-1; v_gene: TRBV20-1; CDR3nt: TGCAGTGCCGAGGGCCTGAACACTGAAGCTTTCTTT; CDR3aa: CSAEGLNTEAFF
abundance: once; d_gene: -; j_gene: TRBJ2-5; v_gene: TRBV2; CDR3nt: TGTGCCAGCAGTCACCGGGACCCAAAAGAGACCCAGTACTTC; CDR3aa: CASSHRDPKETQYF
abundance: many; d_gene: -; j_gene: TRBJ2-4; v_gene: TRBV24-1; CDR3nt: TGTGCCACCAGTGATCCGGGACGGAGCATTCAGTACTTC; CDR3aa: CATSDPGRSIQYF
abundance: -; d_gene: -; j_gene: TRBJ2-7; v_gene: TRBV20-1; CDR3nt: TGCAGTGCTAGTGCAGGGAACTACGAGCAGTACTTC; CDR3aa: CSASAGNYEQYF
abundance: many; d_gene: -; j_gene: TRBJ1-1; v_gene: TRBV11-1; CDR3nt: TGTGCCAGCAGCCCCGGGATTTTCATGAACACTGAAGCTTTCTTT; CDR3aa: CASSPGIFMNTEAFF
abundance: -; d_gene: TRBD2; j_gene: TRBJ2-5; v_gene: TRBV15; CDR3nt: TGTGCCACCAGCAGAGGCGGGGGGGCATGGAGGGAGACCCAGTACTTC; CDR3aa: CATSRGGGAWRETQYF
abundance: -; d_gene: -; j_gene: TRBJ1-2; v_gene: TRBV6-1; CDR3nt: TGTGCCAGCACGTTGGCCTCACGGTACACCTTC; CDR3aa: CASTLASRYTF
abundance: many; d_gene: -; j_gene: TRBJ2-3; v_gene: TRBV19; CDR3nt: TGTGCCAGTAGTATAGTTGCAGATACGCAGTATTTT; CDR3aa: CASSIVADTQYF
abundance: -; d_gene: -; j_gene: TRBJ1-6; v_gene: TRBV9; CDR3nt: TGTGCCAGCGCGACTACGGAAGGGGGTAATTCACCCCTCCACTTT; CDR3aa: CASATTEGGNSPLHF
abundance: many; d_gene: TRBD2; j_gene: TRBJ2-7; v_gene: TRBV5-8; CDR3nt: TGTGCCACCCGGCGGGGGGGGGCCTACGAGCAGTACTTC; CDR3aa: CATRRGGAYEQYF
abundance: -; d_gene: -; j_gene: TRBJ2-1; v_gene: TRBV19; CDR3nt: TGTGCCAGTAGTATGATGGGGGGCGGGGAGCAGTTCTTC; CDR3aa: CASSMMGGGEQFF
abundance: -; d_gene: TRBD2; j_gene: TRBJ2-7; v_gene: TRBV15; CDR3nt: TGTGCCACCAGCACCGGACTAGCGGGAGGTTCCTACGAGCAGTACTTC; CDR3aa: CATSTGLAGGSYEQYF
abundance: few; d_gene: TRBD1; j_gene: TRBJ2-2; v_gene: TRBV11-2; CDR3nt: TGTGCCAGCAGCCCCGGGACAGGGGGAACCGGGGAGCTGTTTTTT; CDR3aa: CASSPGTGGTGELFF
abundance: many; d_gene: -; j_gene: TRBJ1-1; v_gene: TRBV19; CDR3nt: TGTGCCAGTAGTGGGCGACAGGCCAACGCTGAAGCTTTCTTT; CDR3aa: CASSGRQANAEAFF
abundance: few; d_gene: -; j_gene: TRBJ2-7; v_gene: TRBV7-8; CDR3nt: TGTGCCAGCAGCGTCCGGGCCTCCTACGAGCAGTACTTC; CDR3aa: CASSVRASYEQYF
abundance: -; d_gene: TRBD2; j_gene: TRBJ2-3; v_gene: TRBV7-6; CDR3nt: TGTGCCAGCAGCCCACTAGCGGGGGGGCCATCAGATACGCAGTATTTT; CDR3aa: CASSPLAGGPSDTQYF
abundance: -; d_gene: TRBD2; j_gene: TRBJ2-1; v_gene: TRBV2; CDR3nt: TGTGCCAGCAGTTGGACTAGCGGGGGGGCGGGTGAGCAGTTCTTC; CDR3aa: CASSWTSGGAGEQFF
abundance: many; d_gene: -; j_gene: TRBJ2-1; v_gene: TRBV27; CDR3nt: TGTGCCAGCAGGGCGGAGGAAGGGGCGTACAATGAGCAGTTCTTC; CDR3aa: CASRAEEGAYNEQFF
abundance: -; d_gene: TRBD1; j_gene: TRBJ2-7; v_gene: TRBV6-1; CDR3nt: TGTGCCAGCAAAAGAAAACCGGGACAGGGAGACGAGCAGTACTTC; CDR3aa: CASKRKPGQGDEQYF
abundance: -; d_gene: TRBD2; j_gene: TRBJ2-7; v_gene: TRBV7-2; CDR3nt: TGTGCCAGCAGCTTAGGTGGACTAGCGGGAGTTGGCCACGAGCAGTACTTC; CDR3aa: CASSLGGLAGVGHEQYF
abundance: -; d_gene: TRBD2; j_gene: TRBJ2-1; v_gene: TRBV10-3; CDR3nt: TGTGCCATCAGTGAAGAGGGACTAGCGGGGGAGCAAAATGAGCAGTTCTTC; CDR3aa: CAISEEGLAGEQNEQFF
abundance: -; d_gene: -; j_gene: TRBJ2-7; v_gene: TRBV29-1; CDR3nt: TGCAGCGTTGCCCTAATGTGGGGGCAGGTCGGATCGGGCGAGCAGTACTTC; CDR3aa: CSVALMWGQVGSGEQYF
abundance: -; d_gene: -; j_gene: TRBJ2-5; v_gene: TRBV7-9; CDR3nt: TGTGCCAGCAGCCCGACTAGTGCAGAGACCCAGTACTTC; CDR3aa: CASSPTSAETQYF
abundance: many; d_gene: -; j_gene: TRBJ1-2; v_gene: TRBV7-9; CDR3nt: TGTGCCAGCAGCTTAGCATCGGGAGGGGCTGGCTACACCTTC; CDR3aa: CASSLASGGAGYTF
abundance: few; d_gene: -; j_gene: TRBJ1-6; v_gene: TRBV24-1; CDR3nt: TGTGCCACCAGTGATTTGAGGCAGGGGTTTAAGGACATAAATTCACCCCTCCACTTT; CDR3aa: CATSDLRQGFKDINSPLHF
abundance: -; d_gene: -; j_gene: TRBJ1-5; v_gene: TRBV2; CDR3nt: TGTGCCAGCAGTGGACGTAGCAATCAGCCCCAGCGTTTT; CDR3aa: CASSGRSNQPQRF
abundance: many; d_gene: -; j_gene: TRBJ2-1; v_gene: TRBV27; CDR3nt: TGTGCCAGCAGTTTAATCGGCGATGAGCAGTTCTTC; CDR3aa: CASSLIGDEQFF
abundance: -; d_gene: -; j_gene: TRBJ1-2; v_gene: TRBV19; CDR3nt: TGTGCCAGCCGGGACCTCAACTATGGCTACACCTTC; CDR3aa: CASRDLNYGYTF
abundance: many; d_gene: -; j_gene: TRBJ2-3; v_gene: TRBV5-5; CDR3nt: TGTGCCAGCAGCTTGGGGCCTTACACAGATACGCAGTATTTT; CDR3aa: CASSLGPYTDTQYF
abundance: -; d_gene: -; j_gene: TRBJ1-3; v_gene: TRBV2; CDR3nt: TGTGCCAGTATGGGGTTCACAAACACCATATATTTT; CDR3aa: CASMGFTNTIYF
abundance: -; d_gene: TRBD1; j_gene: TRBJ1-6; v_gene: TRBV29-1; CDR3nt: TGCAGCGTTGCTAGTGCGGGACAGGGACTTTCTTCACCCCTCCACTTT; CDR3aa: CSVASAGQGLSSPLHF
abundance: -; d_gene: TRBD2; j_gene: TRBJ2-7; v_gene: TRBV7-9; CDR3nt: TGTGCCAGCAGCCCGACTAGCGGGACATGGCGGTACTTC; CDR3aa: CASSPTSGTWRYF
abundance: -; d_gene: -; j_gene: TRBJ1-5; v_gene: TRBV7-9; CDR3nt: TGTGCCAGCAGTTTGCCGAGGAGTAGTCAGCCCCAGCATTTT; CDR3aa: CASSLPRSSQPQHF
abundance: many; d_gene: TRBD1; j_gene: TRBJ1-6; v_gene: TRBV2; CDR3nt: TGTGCCAGTGGGACAGGGCCTTCACCCCTCCACTTT; CDR3aa: CASGTGPSPLHF
abundance: -; d_gene: -; j_gene: TRBJ2-5; v_gene: TRBV2; CDR3nt: TGTGCCAGCAGTGAGGGGTACAGTTTTGCCCAGTACTTC; CDR3aa: CASSEGYSFAQYF
abundance: once; d_gene: -; j_gene: TRBJ1-2; v_gene: TRBV11-3; CDR3nt: TGTGCCAGCAGCCAAGAAGTGGGGAGGGCCGCTCGGGGCTATGGCTACACCTTC; CDR3aa: CASSQEVGRAARGYGYTF
abundance: many; d_gene: TRBD1; j_gene: TRBJ1-1; v_gene: TRBV5-6; CDR3nt: TGTGCCAGCAGCGGACAGGGGCGGTGGACTGAAGCTTTCTTT; CDR3aa: CASSGQGRWTEAFF
abundance: medium-sized; d_gene: TRBD1; j_gene: TRBJ2-5; v_gene: TRBV9; CDR3nt: TGTGCCAGCAGCGTAGGAGGGACAGGGGGGGAGACCCAGTACTTC; CDR3aa: CASSVGGTGGETQYF
abundance: -; d_gene: TRBD1; j_gene: TRBJ2-7; v_gene: TRBV10-1; CDR3nt: TGCGCCAGCAGTGACACTTCGGGACAGGGAGACTACGAGCAGTACTTC; CDR3aa: CASSDTSGQGDYEQYF
abundance: -; d_gene: -; j_gene: TRBJ2-7; v_gene: TRBV2; CDR3nt: TGTGCCACCCGTGAGGTGTACTACGAGCAGTACTTC; CDR3aa: CATREVYYEQYF